The rows below give T cell receptor beta chains drawn from one sample of a study of long-term antiretroviral therapy in people with HIV. Libraries were prepared by immunoSEQ multiplex PCR; TCRdb keeps only in-frame clonotypes and omits some of them. The data show about 37,000 clones, with roughly four fifths seen just once and about 5.9% held by the top ten. The sample in question was unsorted PBMCs, obtained 1 year after starting antiretroviral therapy. The receptor set was obtained from a man aged 18-30 years with HIV. CDR3s include the opening cysteine and the closing phenylalanine or tryptophan. The D gene is left open where the match is weak. Size values are once, few and many counts, or a class for expanded clones, and some rows have none.

d_call: -
j_call: TRBJ2-1
clone_size: -
v_call: TRBV27
cdr3_aa: CASTLSPYNEQFF
cdr3_nt: TGTGCCAGCACTCTATCCCCGTACAATGAGCAGTTCTTC

d_call: TRBD2
j_call: TRBJ2-1
clone_size: -
v_call: TRBV5-6
cdr3_aa: CASTWDRGSGTYEQFF
cdr3_nt: TGTGCCAGCACCTGGGATCGGGGTAGCGGGACCTATGAGCAGTTCTTC

d_call: -
j_call: TRBJ1-5
clone_size: -
v_call: TRBV6-5
cdr3_aa: CASSYSRASNQPQHF
cdr3_nt: TGTGCCAGCAGTTACTCACGGGCTAGCAATCAGCCCCAGCATTTT

d_call: TRBD2
j_call: TRBJ2-2
clone_size: once
v_call: TRBV7-2
cdr3_aa: CASSSGLAERVGELFF
cdr3_nt: TGTGCCAGCAGCTCTGGACTAGCGGAGAGGGTCGGGGAGCTGTTTTTT

d_call: -
j_call: TRBJ1-3
clone_size: few
v_call: TRBV28
cdr3_aa: CASSQHSSGNTIYF
cdr3_nt: TGTGCCAGCAGTCAGCATAGCTCTGGAAACACCATATATTTT

d_call: TRBD1
j_call: TRBJ1-2
clone_size: -
v_call: TRBV7-6
cdr3_aa: CASSSGQGEDGYTF
cdr3_nt: TGTGCCAGCAGCTCGGGACAGGGGGAGGATGGCTACACCTTC

d_call: -
j_call: TRBJ1-6
clone_size: few
v_call: TRBV27
cdr3_aa: CASSLSRDNSPLHF
cdr3_nt: TGTGCCAGCAGTTTGAGCAGGGATAATTCACCCCTCCACTTT

d_call: -
j_call: TRBJ1-1
clone_size: -
v_call: TRBV6-5
cdr3_aa: CASRRGVNTEAFF
cdr3_nt: TGTGCCAGCAGAAGGGGAGTGAACACTGAAGCTTTCTTT

d_call: -
j_call: TRBJ2-7
clone_size: -
v_call: TRBV7-9
cdr3_aa: CASSSNVGGTSYEQYF
cdr3_nt: TGTGCCAGCAGCTCGAACGTAGGGGGGACCTCTTACGAGCAGTACTTC

d_call: TRBD2
j_call: TRBJ2-5
clone_size: -
v_call: TRBV19
cdr3_aa: CASSIRLTSGTNQETQYF
cdr3_nt: TGTGCCAGTAGTATAAGGCTCACTAGCGGGACAAACCAAGAGACCCAGTACTTC

d_call: -
j_call: TRBJ1-1
clone_size: -
v_call: TRBV4-3
cdr3_aa: CASSQDSEGSEAFF
cdr3_nt: TGCGCCAGCAGCCAAGATTCGGAGGGAAGTGAAGCTTTCTTT

d_call: -
j_call: TRBJ2-3
clone_size: -
v_call: TRBV27
cdr3_aa: CASRPQADTQYF
cdr3_nt: TGTGCCAGCAGACCTCAGGCAGATACGCAGTATTTT

d_call: -
j_call: TRBJ2-7
clone_size: -
v_call: TRBV5-1
cdr3_aa: CASSLLGWSPEAYEQYF
cdr3_nt: TGCGCCAGCAGCCTACTGGGGTGGTCCCCTGAGGCTTACGAGCAGTACTTC

d_call: -
j_call: TRBJ2-7
clone_size: -
v_call: TRBV7-9
cdr3_aa: CASSLNSRGAGDEQYF
cdr3_nt: TGTGCCAGCAGCTTAAACTCCCGGGGGGCGGGAGACGAGCAGTACTTC

d_call: TRBD1
j_call: TRBJ1-1
clone_size: -
v_call: TRBV7-9
cdr3_aa: CASSLDPTGGVEAFF
cdr3_nt: TGTGCCAGCAGCTTAGACCCGACAGGGGGAGTTGAAGCTTTCTTT

d_call: TRBD1
j_call: TRBJ1-5
clone_size: -
v_call: TRBV27
cdr3_aa: CASRETGNQPQHF
cdr3_nt: TGTGCCAGCAGGGAGACAGGGAATCAGCCCCAGCATTTT

d_call: -
j_call: TRBJ2-2
clone_size: once
v_call: TRBV5-1
cdr3_aa: CASSLVLNGELFF
cdr3_nt: TGCGCCAGCAGCTTGGTCTTAAATGGGGAGCTGTTTTTT

d_call: TRBD1
j_call: TRBJ1-2
clone_size: -
v_call: TRBV7-9
cdr3_aa: CASSLGQGANGYTF
cdr3_nt: TGTGCCAGCAGCTTGGGACAGGGGGCGAATGGCTACACCTTC

d_call: TRBD2
j_call: TRBJ2-7
clone_size: few
v_call: TRBV4-1
cdr3_aa: CASSHRTSGSYEQYF
cdr3_nt: TGCGCCAGCAGCCATCGGACTAGCGGTTCCTACGAGCAGTACTTC

d_call: TRBD1
j_call: TRBJ1-4
clone_size: -
v_call: TRBV5-1
cdr3_aa: CASSFLPGTGVDGEKLFF
cdr3_nt: TGCGCCAGCAGCTTCCTACCCGGGACAGGGGTCGATGGGGAAAAACTGTTTTTT

d_call: TRBD1
j_call: TRBJ2-1
clone_size: -
v_call: TRBV5-1
cdr3_aa: CASSSMDRVNYEQFF
cdr3_nt: TGCGCCAGCAGCTCCATGGACAGGGTCAACTATGAGCAGTTCTTC

d_call: TRBD1
j_call: TRBJ1-1
clone_size: -
v_call: TRBV5-5
cdr3_aa: CASSLSRGEAFF
cdr3_nt: TGTGCCAGCAGCTTGTCCAGGGGGGAAGCTTTCTTT

d_call: -
j_call: TRBJ1-1
clone_size: -
v_call: TRBV7-9
cdr3_aa: CASSQGTNSRMNTEAFF
cdr3_nt: TGTGCCAGCAGCCAAGGGACAAACAGTAGGATGAACACTGAAGCTTTCTTT

d_call: -
j_call: TRBJ2-5
clone_size: -
v_call: TRBV21-1
cdr3_aa: CASSKEAGNQETQYF
cdr3_nt: TGTGCCAGCAGCAAAGAAGCGGGGAACCAAGAGACCCAGTACTTC